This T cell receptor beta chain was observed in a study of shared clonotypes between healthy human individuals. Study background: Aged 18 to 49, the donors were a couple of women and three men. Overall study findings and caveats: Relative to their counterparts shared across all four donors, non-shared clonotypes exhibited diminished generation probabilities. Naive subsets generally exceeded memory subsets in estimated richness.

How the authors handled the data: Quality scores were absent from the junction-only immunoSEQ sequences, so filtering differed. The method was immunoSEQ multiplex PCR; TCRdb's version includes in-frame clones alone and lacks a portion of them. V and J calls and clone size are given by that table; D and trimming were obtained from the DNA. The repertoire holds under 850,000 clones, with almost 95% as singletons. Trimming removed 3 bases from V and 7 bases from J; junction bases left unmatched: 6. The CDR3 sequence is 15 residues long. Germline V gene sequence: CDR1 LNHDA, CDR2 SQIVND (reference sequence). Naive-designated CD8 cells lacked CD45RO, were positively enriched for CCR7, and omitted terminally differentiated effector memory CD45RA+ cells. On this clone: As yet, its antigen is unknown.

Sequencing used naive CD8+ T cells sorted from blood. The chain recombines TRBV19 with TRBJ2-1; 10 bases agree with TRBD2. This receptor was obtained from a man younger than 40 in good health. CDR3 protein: CASSISAGGINEQFF. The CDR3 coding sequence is TGTGCCAGTAGTATCTCAGCGGGAGGGATAAATGAGCAGTTCTTC.